The 11 T cell receptor beta chains given below trace back to one sample, sequenced in a study of blood T cell repertoires in COVID-19. Sequencing used immunoSEQ multiplex PCR; TCRdb keeps in-frame clones, though not all of them. The data show tens of thousands of clones, about 92% seen once. Material for sequencing was peripheral blood. These TCRs come from a human donor in a cohort sampled during active COVID-19.

This chain connects TRBV30 to TRBJ1-5; D perhaps matches TRBD1 (5 bases). CDR3 length: 14 residues. The germline V gene encodes CDR1 GTSNPN and CDR2 SVGIG (reference sequence). Trimming cost V 1 base and J 3 bases, with 10 bases left between them. CDR3 coding DNA: TGTGCCTGGAGTGGGGGCCCCTTCAATCAGCCCCAGCATTTT. This sequence encodes CAWSGGPFNQPQHF.

The chain recombines TRBV7-3 with TRBJ2-2, with TRBD1 matching 8 bases. Germline assignment: CDR1 SGHTA and CDR2 FQGTGA. The CDR3 loop spans 15 amino acids. Trimming removed 1 base from V and 3 bases from J; junction bases left unmatched: 1. The CDR3 here is CASSLKDRDTGELFF. The CDR3, as DNA: TGTGCCAGCAGCTTAAAGGACAGGGACACCGGGGAGCTGTTTTTT.

CDR3 in amino acids: CASSPLLNRGEETQYF. Here the CDR3 DNA reads TGTGCCAGCAGCCCCCTTTTAAACAGGGGGGAAGAGACCCAGTACTTC. V usage is TRBV7-9 and J usage is TRBJ2-5; 8 bases are a match to TRBD1. With 5 bases clipped from V and 3 bases from J, the junction kept 11 bases outside the gene matches. CDR1 is SEHNR and CDR2 is FQNEAQ in the germline V gene (reference sequence). CDR3 length: 16 amino acids.

This chain uses TRBV3-1 (or the pseudogene TRBV3-2) with TRBJ2-5, with D perhaps matching TRBD1 (7 bases). V was shortened by 4 bases and J by 2 bases, with 14 bases between the two germline ends. Germline V lookup: CDR1 LGHDT, CDR2 YNNKEL (reference sequence). The CDR3 contains 15 residues. The CDR3 region has the DNA TGTGCCAGCAGCCCTGGGGGGACAGCACAAGAGACCCAGTACTTC. Protein: CASSPGGTAQETQYF.

The chain carries TRBV24-1 and TRBJ2-1; TRBD2 agrees at 12 bases. Germline CDR1 is KGHDR and CDR2 is SFDVKD. The CDR3 length is 16 residues. Trimming cost V 4 bases and J 5 bases; bases outside gene matches: 5. The CDR3 sequence: CATSEELAGGNNEQFF. The DNA for the CDR3 is TGTGCCACCAGTGAGGAGCTAGCGGGAGGGAACAATGAGCAGTTCTTC.

This clone was counted a single time. This rearrangement joins TRBV14 to TRBJ2-3; D not certain. Trimming took off 1 base at V and 0 bases at J, with 8 bases between the two ends. This CDR3 comprises 15 residues. Germline V gene lookup returns CDR1 SGHDN and CDR2 FVKESK. The CDR3 here is CASSQAGRSTDTQYF. The CDR3, as DNA: TGTGCCAGCAGCCAAGCCGGTAGAAGCACAGATACGCAGTATTTT. The full variable domain, completed using reference TRBV14 and TRBJ2-3, is EAGVTQFPSHSVIEKGQTVTLRCDPISGHDNLYWYRRVMGKEIKFLLHFVKESKQDESGMPNNRFLAERTGGTYSTLKVQPAELEDSGVYFCASSQAGRSTDTQYFGPGTRLTVL.

The CDR3 sequence is CASKRTGAAGANVLTF. CDR3 sequence (DNA): TGTGCCAGTAAACGGACAGGGGCGGCTGGGGCCAACGTCCTGACTTTC. The chain recombines TRBV19 with TRBJ2-6; 9 bases agree with TRBD1. CDR1 and CDR2 (germline): LNHDA, SQIVND (reference sequence). This CDR3 is built from 16 residues. Trimming cost V 7 bases and J 2 bases; bases outside gene matches: 6.

This clone turned up a few times. The rearrangement uses TRBV7-2 and TRBJ1-2, with D tentatively TRBD1 (6 bases). The CDR3 runs 13 residues. CDR1 and CDR2 (germline): SGHTA, FQGNSA. V dropped 8 bases and J dropped 3 bases, with 13 bases sitting between them. Here the CDR3 reads CASVSGGYYGYTF. In DNA form, the CDR3 reads TGTGCCAGCGTTTCGGGGGGCTACTATGGCTACACCTTC.

The chain recombines TRBV6-1 with TRBJ1-1; a possible D gene is TRBD1 (6 bases). Germline V gene sequence: CDR1 MNHNS, CDR2 SASEGT. The CDR3 is 14 residues long. The V end lost 1 base, the J end lost 10 bases, and 16 bases lay between the germline ends. The CDR3: CASSEVGGYRGAFF. The CDR3 coding sequence is TGTGCCAGCAGTGAAGTTGGGGGCTACCGGGGAGCTTTCTTT.

This clone was detected only once. The chain joins TRBV19 to TRBJ1-4; D possibly corresponds to TRBD1 (5 bases). Germline V CDR1 and CDR2: LNHDA, SQIVND (reference sequence). CDR3 length: 17 residues. V was trimmed by 3 bases and J by 4 bases, leaving 18 bases between them. The CDR3 coding sequence is TGTGCCAGTAGTATCAGGACACCCGTGATGAATAATGAAAAACTGTTTTTT. Its translation is CASSIRTPVMNNEKLFF. Full variable domain (rest looked up from reference TRBV19 and TRBJ1-4): DGGITQSPKYLFRKEGQNVTLSCEQNLNHDAMYWYRQDPGQGLRLIYYSQIVNDFQKGDIAEGYSVSREKKESFPLTVTSAQKNPTAFYLCASSIRTPVMNNEKLFFGSGTQLSVL.

CDR3 in amino acids: CAWTGTAANYGYTF. The CDR3 bases are TGTGCCTGGACTGGGACTGCAGCTAACTATGGCTACACCTTC. The chain combines TRBV30 with TRBJ1-2, with D possibly matching TRBD1 (5 bases). Germline V lookup: CDR1 GTSNPN, CDR2 SVGIG (reference sequence). V was pared by 4 bases and J by 0 bases, with 12 bases between. The CDR3 sequence is 14 residues long. The entire variable domain, with the rest obtained from reference TRBV30 and TRBJ1-2, is as follows: SQTIHQWPATLVQPVGSPLSLECTVEGTSNPNLYWYRQAAGRGLQLLFYSVGIGQISSEVPQNLSASRPQDRQFILSSKKLLLSDSGFYLCAWTGTAANYGYTFGSGTRLTVV.